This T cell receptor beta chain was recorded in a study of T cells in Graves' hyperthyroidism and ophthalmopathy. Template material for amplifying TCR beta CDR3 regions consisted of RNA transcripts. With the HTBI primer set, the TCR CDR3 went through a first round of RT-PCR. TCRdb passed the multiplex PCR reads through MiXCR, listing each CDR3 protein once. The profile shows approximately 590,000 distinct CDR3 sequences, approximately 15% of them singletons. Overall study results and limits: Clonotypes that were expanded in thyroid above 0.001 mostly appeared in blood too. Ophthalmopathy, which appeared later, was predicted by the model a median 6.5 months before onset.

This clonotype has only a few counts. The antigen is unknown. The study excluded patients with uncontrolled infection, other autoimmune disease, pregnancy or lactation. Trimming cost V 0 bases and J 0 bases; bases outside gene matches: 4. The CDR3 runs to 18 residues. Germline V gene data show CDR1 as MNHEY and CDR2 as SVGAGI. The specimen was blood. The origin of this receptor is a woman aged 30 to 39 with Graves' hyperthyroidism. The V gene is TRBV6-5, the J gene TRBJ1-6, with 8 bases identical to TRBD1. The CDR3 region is CASSYSDRGSSYNSPLHF. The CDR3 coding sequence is TGTGCCAGCAGTTACTCCGACAGGGGAAGCTCCTATAATTCACCCCTCCACTTT.